The 21 T cell receptor beta chains below all came from one sample that was sequenced in a study of T cell responses to AZD1222 COVID-19 vaccine. The table came from immunoSEQ multiplex PCR; TCRdb's copy has only in-frame clones and leaves some out. Of 130,000 or so clones listed, around 80% are singletons. This material consisted of peripheral blood, taken 28 days after the second AZD1222 dose. These receptors were obtained from an adult who received the AZD1222 COVID-19 vaccine.

This clone was counted only a few times. CDR3 sequence: CATVTSGSTDTQYF. CDR3 nucleotide sequence: TGTGCCACCGTGACTAGCGGGTCCACAGATACGCAGTATTTT. This sequence joins TRBV10-3 and TRBJ2-3, with 10 bases that match TRBD2. Per the germline V gene, CDR1 is ENHRY and CDR2 is SYGVKD. The ends lost 10 bases at V and 2 bases at J; junction bases unmatched: 6. The CDR3 is 14 residues long.

The CDR3 here is CASSLHRGGNSGNTIYF. CDR3 sequence (DNA): TGTGCCAGCAGCTTACACAGGGGAGGCAACTCTGGAAACACCATATATTTT. The chain uses TRBV5-6 and TRBJ1-3, with 7 bases lining up with TRBD1. Germline CDR1 and CDR2: SGHDT and YYEEEE. The CDR3 totals 17 residues. Trimming took 2 bases from V and 0 from J; bases not matched to a gene: 8. The full variable domain, completed using reference TRBV5-6 and TRBJ1-3, is DAGVTQSPTHLIKTRGQQVTLRCSPKSGHDTVSWYQQALGQGPQFIFQYYEEEERQRGNFPDRFSGHQFPNYSSELNVNALLLGDSALYLCASSLHRGGNSGNTIYFGEGSWLTVV.

This clone was counted only a few times. Other DNA sequences of this sample code for an identical CDR3. The rearrangement uses TRBV29-1 and TRBJ2-2, with 11 bases that match TRBD1. This CDR3 is 15 amino acids long. The germline V gene encodes CDR1 SQVTM and CDR2 ANQGSEA. With 5 bases clipped from V and 3 bases from J, the junction kept 5 bases outside the gene matches. The CDR3 region has the DNA TGCAGCGTTACTGGGACAGGGGGGTACACCGGGGAGCTGTTTTTT. This codes for CSVTGTGGYTGELFF.

The chain links TRBV7-2 to TRBJ1-5, with D uncertain. The CDR3 runs to 15 residues. The germline gives CDR1 SGHTA, CDR2 FQGNSA. V lost 1 base and J lost 6, with 13 bases in between. CDR3 sequence: CASSLGRGSLQPQHF. In DNA form, the CDR3 reads TGTGCCAGCAGCTTAGGCCGAGGGTCGCTTCAGCCCCAGCATTTT.

This clone was counted only a few times. This chain uses TRBV13 with TRBJ1-2, with D perhaps matching TRBD1 (5 bases). This CDR3 contains 13 residues. Germline V CDR1 and CDR2: PRHDT, FYEKMQ (reference sequence). V lost 0 bases and J lost 7, with 9 bases in between. DNA of the CDR3: TGTGCCAGCAGCTTAGGAAGACAGAGTGGCTACACCTTC. It translates to CASSLGRQSGYTF.

This clone was observed a single time. The rearrangement joins TRBV7-9 to TRBJ1-1; D unclear. V shed 6 bases and J shed 3 bases, with 11 bases lying between them. The CDR3 loop spans 13 amino acids. Germline V gene lookup returns CDR1 SEHNR and CDR2 FQNEAQ (reference sequence). In nucleotides, the CDR3 is TGTGCCAGCAGGGAGGCTGGACACACTGAAGCTTTCTTT. Its translation: CASREAGHTEAFF.

The chain recombines TRBV11-2 with TRBJ1-1; D gene ambiguous. Germline CDR1 is SGHAT and CDR2 is FQNNGV. The CDR3 is made up of 11 amino acids. V was shortened by 6 bases and J by 3 bases, with 5 bases between the two germline ends. DNA of the CDR3: TGTGCCAGCAGTGCGTACACTGAAGCTTTCTTT. Translated: CASSAYTEAFF.

The V call is TRBV7-9, the J call TRBJ1-3; tentatively, D is TRBD1 (6 bases). Germline values: CDR1 SEHNR, CDR2 FQNEAQ (reference sequence). This CDR3 spans 15 amino acids. The germline V and J ends were trimmed by 0 bases and 4 bases, with 10 bases remaining between them. The DNA for the CDR3 is TGTGCCAGCAGCTTAGCGGGGACACTGGGAAACACCATATATTTT. It yields the protein CASSLAGTLGNTIYF.

The chain uses TRBV5-4 and TRBJ1-1, with D maybe TRBD1 (6 bases). The germline V gene encodes CDR1 SGHNT and CDR2 YYREEE (reference sequence). Trimming pared 5 bases from V and 5 bases from J, leaving 16 bases between. This CDR3 has 14 amino acids. The DNA for the CDR3 is TGTGCCAGCAGGAACAGGGTCGGGTCGACTGAAGCTTTCTTT. The encoded protein is CASRNRVGSTEAFF.

V and J are TRBV7-2 and TRBJ1-3; no clear D. Germline loops: CDR1 SGHTA, CDR2 FQGNSA. V was clipped by 3 bases and J by 1 base, with 7 bases between them. The CDR3 covers 14 residues. The CDR3 bases are TGTGCCAGCAGCTTGGGGAGATCTGGAAACACCATATATTTT. Amino acids: CASSLGRSGNTIYF.

The chain links TRBV7-2 to TRBJ2-2; maybe TRBD1 (6 bases). CDR1 and CDR2 from the germline V gene are SGHTA and FQGNSA. The CDR3 covers 17 residues. Trimming shortened V by 5 bases and J by 6 bases, and 22 bases separated the two germline ends. The CDR3 sequence is CASSGPKNRAVPGELFF. The CDR3 nucleotides are TGTGCCAGCAGCGGACCAAAAAACAGGGCCGTCCCCGGGGAGCTGTTTTTT.

The gene calls are TRBV19 and TRBJ2-7; D may be TRBD1 (6 bases). This CDR3 comprises 13 residues. The V end was cut by 7 bases, the J end by 6 bases, with 16 bases between. CDR1 is LNHDA and CDR2 is SQIVND in the germline V gene (reference sequence). CDR3 sequence (DNA): TGTGCCAGTACGGACAGAAATATGCGCGAGCAGTACTTC. Its protein product is CASTDRNMREQYF.

The chain uses TRBV2 and TRBJ2-7; TRBD1 matches 7 bases. The length of the CDR3 is 12 residues. CDR1 is SNHLY and CDR2 is FYNNEI in the germline V gene. Trimming took 4 bases from V and 3 from J; bases not matched to a gene: 0. The CDR3 region is CASSGTGYEQYF. The CDR3 region has the DNA TGTGCCAGCAGTGGGACAGGCTACGAGCAGTACTTC.

DNA of the CDR3: TGCGCCAGCAGCTTGAGGTGGGAAAGTGGCTACACCTTC. Translating it yields CASSLRWESGYTF. J is TRBJ1-2 and V is TRBV5-1; no clear D. V lost 1 base to trimming and J lost 7 bases, with 11 bases between them. CDR1 is SGHRS, CDR2 YFSETQ, per germline. There are 13 residues in the CDR3.

The rearrangement joins TRBV18 to TRBJ1-1; 8 bases are a match to TRBD1. Germline V gene lookup returns CDR1 KGHSH and CDR2 LQKENI. Trimming removed 4 bases from V and 0 bases from J; junction bases left unmatched: 7. This CDR3 contains 16 residues. The CDR3 DNA follows: TGTGCCAGCTCACGTACGGGACAGGTCCTGAACACTGAAGCTTTCTTT. This gives the protein CASSRTGQVLNTEAFF.

The chain uses TRBV28 and TRBJ2-7; 7 nucleotides line up with TRBD1. The CDR3 is 13 residues long. J was trimmed by 2 bases and V by 6 bases; bases with no gene match: 4. CDR1 and CDR2 (germline): MDHEN, SYDVKM. The CDR3 DNA reads as TGTGCCAGCAGGAACGACAGGGCCTACGAGCAGTACTTC. Its translation: CASRNDRAYEQYF.

This chain joins TRBV10-3 and TRBJ1-5; 12 bases line up with TRBD1. From germline, CDR1 is ENHRY and CDR2 SYGVKD. The V and J ends lost 7 bases and 13 bases, in that order; junction bases with no gene match: 8. The CDR3 is made up of 13 amino acids. CDR3 sequence: CAITDGTGGVQHF. CDR3 nucleotides: TGTGCCATCACCGACGGGACAGGGGGCGTTCAGCATTTT.

The chain links TRBV2 to TRBJ1-1; TRBD1 matches 10 bases. CDR1 is SNHLY and CDR2 is FYNNEI in the germline V gene. The J segment lost 1 base and the V segment lost 6 bases, leaving 8 bases of the junction unmatched. The CDR3 sequence is 16 residues long. The CDR3: CASSERQGARNTEAFF. The CDR3 DNA reads TGTGCCAGCAGCGAAAGACAGGGGGCTCGGAACACTGAAGCTTTCTTT. Full variable domain (outside the CDR3, taken from reference TRBV2 and TRBJ1-1): EPEVTQTPSHQVTQMGQEVILRCVPISNHLYFYWYRQILGQKVEFLVSFYNNEISEKSEIFDDQFSVERPDGSNFTLKIRSTKLEDSAMYFCASSERQGARNTEAFFGQGTRLTVV.

The chain is built from TRBV6-7 and TRBJ2-3; 13 positions match TRBD2. TRBV6-7 is noted as an ORF with a role that remains uncertain. The CDR3 has 16 residues. J was trimmed by 4 bases and V by 8 bases; bases with no gene match: 9. This CDR3 is CASPPELAGGPDTQYF. The CDR3 nucleotides read TGTGCCAGCCCTCCCGAACTAGCGGGGGGGCCAGATACGCAGTATTTT.

The chain carries TRBV4-1 and TRBJ1-5; no clear D gene. The V gene's germline CDR1 is MGHRA and CDR2 YSYEKL. Trimming pared 4 bases from V and 2 bases from J, leaving 15 bases between. This CDR3 has 16 residues. The DNA of the CDR3 is TGCGCCAGCAGCCTAGTCGCCGGAGTGGGCAATCAGCCCCAGCATTTT. This translates into CASSLVAGVGNQPQHF.

The chain combines TRBV2 with TRBJ2-1, with 9 bases lining up with TRBD2. Germline V gene sequence: CDR1 SNHLY, CDR2 FYNNEI. The V gene end was trimmed by 4 bases and the J gene end by 4 bases; junction bases not matched to a gene: 5. The CDR3 spans 15 residues. The CDR3 DNA reads as TGTGCCAGCAGTGGCGGGACTAGCAGTTACAATGAGCAGTTCTTC. This gives the protein CASSGGTSSYNEQFF.